The 4 T cell receptor beta chains listed next were all sequenced from one sample in a study of a mutant IDH1 vaccine in newly diagnosed glioma. Time point defined: week 11, during vaccination. Topical imiquimod accompanied each vaccine dose, which consisted of 300 ug of mutant IDH1 20-mer peptide. What these receptors recognize is not known. TCRdb's table, derived via immunoSEQ multiplex PCR, lists solely in-frame clones and lacks some. The sample comprises some 59,000 clones, around 91% of which are singletons, and more than 1.5% rests with the top ten. The source was PBMCs, collected from a glioma patient whose treatment included an IDH1 peptide vaccine. The receptors derive from a man aged 35 to 55 with glioma.

The chain has TRBV5-1 and TRBJ2-2; no clear D gene. The V gene's germline CDR1 is SGHRS and CDR2 YFSETQ. The CDR3 sequence is 13 residues long. The germline V and J ends were trimmed by 2 bases and 4 bases, with 6 bases remaining between them. CDR3 sequence: CASSLLGTGELFF. The CDR3 DNA reads TGCGCCAGCAGCTTACTGGGCACCGGGGAGCTGTTTTTT.

The chain employs TRBV5-6 and TRBJ1-1; 7 bases fit TRBD1. The CDR3 runs to 13 residues. The V gene end was trimmed by 4 bases and the J gene end by 4 bases; junction bases not matched to a gene: 4. Germline CDR1 SGHDT, CDR2 YYEEEE. The CDR3 DNA reads TGTGCCAGCAGCCCACAGGGGCGCACTGAAGCTTTCTTT. Protein: CASSPQGRTEAFF. Together with reference TRBV5-6 and TRBJ1-1, the CDR3 gives the full variable domain: DAGVTQSPTHLIKTRGQQVTLRCSPKSGHDTVSWYQQALGQGPQFIFQYYEEEERQRGNFPDRFSGHQFPNYSSELNVNALLLGDSALYLCASSPQGRTEAFFGQGTRLTVV.

The chain employs TRBV28 and TRBJ1-2, with D possibly TRBD1 on 6 matching bases. Between the trimmed V and J ends, which lost 2 bases and 4 bases, there was a span of 11 bases. CDR1 is MDHEN and CDR2 is SYDVKM in the germline V gene. This CDR3 is built from 14 residues. CDR3 coding DNA: TGTGCCAGCAGTTTAGTCCCAGGGGTCTATGGCTACACCTTC. This codes for CASSLVPGVYGYTF.

V and J are TRBV28 and TRBJ1-1; maybe TRBD1 (5 bases). Germline V lookup: CDR1 MDHEN, CDR2 SYDVKM. The CDR3 totals 12 residues. The V end lost 4 bases, the J end lost 4 bases, and 7 bases lay between the germline ends. The CDR3 bases are TGTGCCAGCAGTTCAGGGACCACTGAAGCTTTCTTT. Residues: CASSSGTTEAFF.